What follows are 7 T cell receptor beta chains derived from one specimen sequenced in a study of cytomegalovirus exposure and HLA in healthy donors (dated by TCRdb to 2015 to 2018). The receptor library was made with the immunoSEQ multiplex PCR assay. What TCRdb holds here is the immuneACCESS table cut down to in-frame rearrangements. Part of the clones is not present; checked against another copy, under half of the missing clones reflect an unresolved V gene, and the others are unexplained. Present in this sample are some 170,000 clones, 84% of which were seen just once. The ten biggest clones cover roughly 10% of the sample. What was sequenced was PBMCs. All receptors derive from a man aged 30-40 years in good health and CMV-seropositive.

A word on this clone: The sample contains more than one DNA sequence encoding this CDR3. The chain combines TRBV18 with TRBJ2-2; D may be TRBD2 (5 bases). V was clipped by 0 bases and J by 0 bases, with 5 bases between them. CDR1 KGHSH and CDR2 LQKENI come from the germline V gene. The CDR3 loop spans 15 amino acids. CDR3 sequence reads: CASSPPSANTGELFF. The CDR3 DNA reads as TGTGCCAGCTCACCACCTAGCGCGAACACCGGGGAGCTGTTTTTT.

Only one count was recorded for this clone. The J gene is TRBJ2-1, the V gene TRBV27, with a weak D call TRBD1 (6 bases). CDR1 and CDR2 from the germline V gene are MNHEY and SMNVEV (reference sequence). The ends were cut back, 4 bases at V and 10 bases at J, with 20 bases in the middle. This CDR3 comprises 15 residues. The CDR3, as DNA: TGTGCCAGCAGTTCCCCTTGGTCAGGGGAGTCGGAGCAGTTCTTC. This gives the protein CASSSPWSGESEQFF.

This sequence joins TRBV9 and TRBJ1-6; D is perhaps TRBD1 (5 bases). Trimming shortened V by 5 bases and J by 8 bases, and 23 bases separated the two germline ends. The length of the CDR3 is 17 residues. Germline lookup yields CDR1 SGDLS and CDR2 YYNGEE. The chain's CDR3 is CASSGAEGLRGYSPLHF. The CDR3 bases are TGTGCCAGCAGTGGGGCGGAGGGCCTTCGCGGGTATTCACCCCTCCACTTT.

This rearrangement joins TRBV19 to TRBJ1-5; 8 positions match TRBD1. J lost 6 bases, V lost 10 bases, and 5 bases had no gene match. The germline V gene has CDR1 LNHDA and CDR2 SQIVND (reference sequence). This CDR3 is 12 amino acids long. CDR3 bases: TGTGCCACCGACAGGGGAAGTCAGCCCCAGCATTTT. It specifies CATDRGSQPQHF.

The chain is built from TRBV28 and TRBJ2-4; no definite D call. The V gene's germline CDR1 is MDHEN and CDR2 SYDVKM. The CDR3 contains 12 residues. Deletions cut 5 bases from V and 6 bases from J, with 8 bases between. In nucleotides, the CDR3 is TGTGCCAGCAGTCCCTTTTCAAACATTCAGTACTTC. Residues: CASSPFSNIQYF.

The chain employs TRBV5-1 and TRBJ2-1, with TRBD2 matching over 10 bases. The CDR3 has 15 residues. Unmatched junction bases numbered 7, after V lost 2 bases and J lost 8 bases. Germline CDR1 and CDR2: SGHRS and YFSETQ. The CDR3 DNA follows: TGCGCCAGCAGCTTATTAGCGGGAGGAACGGATGAGCAGTTCTTC. It encodes CASSLLAGGTDEQFF. Based on the CDR3 plus reference TRBV5-1 and TRBJ2-1, the full variable domain is KAGVTQTPRYLIKTRGQQVTLSCSPISGHRSVSWYQQTPGQGLQFLFEYFSETQRNKGNFPGRFSGRQFSNSRSEMNVSTLELGDSALYLCASSLLAGGTDEQFFGPGTRLTVL.

The V and J genes are TRBV7-3 and TRBJ2-7; D may be TRBD2 (6 bases). V was pared by 5 bases and J by 0 bases, with 14 bases between. This CDR3 spans 15 amino acids. Germline CDR1 is SGHTA and CDR2 is FQGTGA. CDR3 DNA sequence: TGTGCCAGCAGCCCAGGAGGGAGTCTCTCCTACGAGCAGTACTTC. This sequence encodes CASSPGGSLSYEQYF. The variable domain in full, with the rest retrieved from reference TRBV7-3 and TRBJ2-7, is GAGVSQTPSNKVTEKGKYVELRCDPISGHTALYWYRQSLGQGPEFLIYFQGTGAADDSGLPNDRFFAVRPEGSVSTLKIQRTERGDSAVYLCASSPGGSLSYEQYFGPGTRLTVT.